The subject of this entry is one T cell receptor (beta chain). Its antigen is not known. These data are taken from a study of cytomegalovirus exposure and HLA in healthy donors. Whole-study results and caveats: The investigators catalogued some 160 TCR beta chains as cytomegalovirus-associated.

Measured with immunoSEQ multiplex PCR; TCRdb has only the in-frame clones, and not every one. The profile covers 90,000 or so clones, with approximately 96% appearing a single time and less than 0.8% taken by the ten largest. Donors came from a validation cohort of 90 to 150 subjects, distinct from the first 666-subject cohort. Looked up from germline, CDR1 is LNHDA and CDR2 is SQIVND (reference sequence). The CDR3 covers 13 residues. V was pared by 10 bases and J by 9 bases, with 11 bases of the junction left unmatched. The receptor was derived from a man aged 18 to 30 in good health and CMV-seronegative. Sequencing was done on a sample of PBMCs. This chain joins TRBV19 and TRBJ1-5; the match to TRBD1 covers 8 bases. The CDR3 here is CATHRGETGPQHF. As DNA, the CDR3 is TGTGCCACCCACAGGGGGGAGACGGGGCCCCAGCATTTT.